This T cell receptor beta chain was profiled in a study of OX40 agonist ivuxolimab in advanced cancers. With respect to the entire study: Ivuxolimab, which targeted the costimulatory receptor OX40 (CD134), was an agonistic, fully human IgG2 monoclonal antibody. A male proportion of roughly 80% and a mean age of around 60 years, ranging from 23 to 79, were recorded for the dose-escalation cohort. Patients were allowed to have had prior anti-PD-1, anti-PD-L1 or anti-CTLA-4 therapy, and less than 45% of the dose-escalation patients had previously received checkpoint inhibitors. The paper reports the monotherapy dose-escalation portion (N = 52 patients) of the phase I ivuxolimab trial. Partial responses occurred in three dose-escalation patients, of whom one had hepatocellular carcinoma and two had cutaneous melanoma. Intravenous ivuxolimab was administered to patients every 2 weeks at six dose levels: 0.01, 0.1, 0.3, 1.5, 3 and 10 mg/kg. The point of sequencing TCRbeta in the periphery was to test whether ivuxolimab changed TCR sequence diversity and drove clonal T-cell expansion. Of the approximately 50 patients in dose escalation, about 20 had hepatocellular carcinoma, some 15 had melanoma, 9 had renal cell carcinoma and 9 had head and neck cancer. What the authors observed across the whole study: At doses of 0.1 to 3.0 mg/kg, clonal expansion of both CD4+ and CD8+ T cells in blood was seen between baseline and week 6. Which antigens the clonally expanded peripheral T cells were specific for was not determined. Low levels of normalized T-cell clonal expansion were also seen in some nonresponding patients. In the 0.1-3.0 mg/kg groups, partial responders had among the lowest normalized peripheral clonal expansion, particularly in CD8+ T cells. After ivuxolimab, more expanded clones were found on average in CD8+ T cells than in CD4+ T cells.

Note on this clone: The antigen this receptor binds is unknown. The input lacks base qualities; no much larger clone sits a single base away.

Genomic DNA was extracted from sorted cells for sequencing of the TCRbeta CDR3 region. The immunoSEQ Assay was used to sequence the TCRbeta CDR3 regions. Not all clones reach the TCRdb copy of this immuneACCESS table, which keeps in-frame sequences only. Checked studies attribute under half of the gap to unresolved V genes and leave the rest unexplained. This sample gives some 74,000 clones in total; roughly 86% of them show up just once. The ten largest make up approximately 7% of the sample. From cysteine to phenylalanine, the CDR3 is 11 amino acids long. Only the CDR3 part of the read is kept: 33 bases, read in frame from the first base. From the germline V gene, CDR1 is SGHTA and CDR2 is FQGNSA. Trimming removed 8 bases from V and 4 bases from J, leaving 9 bases between the germline ends. The trial excluded patients who had a history of autoimmune disease or were on systemic immunosuppression. In every dose cohort, peripheral blood was drawn for TCR sequencing at baseline, cycle 4 day 1, and cycle 7 day 1. Samples were obtained from an open-label, multicenter, first-in-human phase I dose-escalation trial of ivuxolimab. The trial enrolled adults with locally advanced or metastatic head and neck squamous cell, hepatocellular, melanoma or renal cell carcinoma. Before TCR sequencing, CD4+ T cells and CD8+ T cells were sorted from peripheral blood as separate populations.

Sequencing was performed on CD4+ or CD8+ T cells sorted from blood, taken in a trial of the OX40 agonist ivuxolimab. This TCR was sampled from an adult with an advanced solid tumor such as melanoma, head and neck, liver or kidney cancer. In this chain, TRBV7-2 is recombined with TRBJ2-7, with no reliable assignment of the D segment. The nucleotide sequence reads as follows: TGTGCCAGCTCACGTAAGTACGAGCAGTACTTC. This codes for CASSRKYEQYF.